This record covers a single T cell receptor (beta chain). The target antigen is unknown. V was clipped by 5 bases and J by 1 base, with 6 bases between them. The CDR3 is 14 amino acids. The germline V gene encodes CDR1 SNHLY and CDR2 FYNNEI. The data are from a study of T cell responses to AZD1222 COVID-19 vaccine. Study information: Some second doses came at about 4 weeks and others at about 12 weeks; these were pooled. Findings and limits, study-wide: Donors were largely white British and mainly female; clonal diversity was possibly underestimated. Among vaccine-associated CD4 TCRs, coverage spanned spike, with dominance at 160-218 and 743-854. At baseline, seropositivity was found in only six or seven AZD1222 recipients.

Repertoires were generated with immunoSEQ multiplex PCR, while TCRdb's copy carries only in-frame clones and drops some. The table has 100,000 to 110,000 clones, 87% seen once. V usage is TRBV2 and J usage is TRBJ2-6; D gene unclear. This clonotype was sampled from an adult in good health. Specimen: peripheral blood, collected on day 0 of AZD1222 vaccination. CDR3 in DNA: TGTGCCAGCAGTAAGCAGTCTGGGGCCAACGTCCTGACTTTC. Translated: CASSKQSGANVLTF. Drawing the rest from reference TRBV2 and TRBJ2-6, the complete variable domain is EPEVTQTPSHQVTQMGQEVILRCVPISNHLYFYWYRQILGQKVEFLVSFYNNEISEKSEIFDDQFSVERPDGSNFTLKIRSTKLEDSAMYFCASSKQSGANVLTFGAGSRLTVL.